These T cell receptor beta chains were read from a single sample in a study of beta chain features in type 1 diabetes. Some clones are missing from TCRdb's copy, which holds only in-frame ones; the method was immunoSEQ multiplex PCR. Of some 350,000 clones in the sample, roughly 13% were seen once. The sample taken for sequencing was naive CD4+ T cells from blood. The receptor set was obtained from a woman in her late teens or twenties with type 1 diabetes. CDR3s include the opening cysteine and the closing phenylalanine or tryptophan.

TRBV28 | CASRRTGIGYENIQYF
TRBV30 | CAWSVDSNTEAFF
TRBV28 | CASNYVGGSGETQYF
TRBV5-8 | CASSSGLAGDNEQFF
TRBV15 | CATSGVGQLTYNEQFF
TRBV28 | CASSFRDEQFF
TRBV11-3 | CASSYRVGSYNEQFF
TRBV9 | CASSDLSGGHEQYF
TRBV13 | CASSFRPGLAGGRTDTQYF
TRBV7-2 | CASSPRPGTKNEQFF
TRBV6-1 | CASSDGPAGVGETQYF
TRBV7-2 | CASSYIAGVHTGELFF
TRBV7-2 | CASSLLAAHGGELFF
TRBV6-5 | CASSNERGGIQYF
TRBV18 | CASSPNSRPTREQYF
TRBV27 | CASSYIYEQYF
TRBV19 | CASSHTSGRKNEQFF
TRBV12-5 | CASEKEGNTEAFF
TRBV2 | CASSVSGRAVSTQYF
TRBV15 | CATSGTGATISYNEQFF
TRBV18 | CASSPQLGDNEQFF
TRBV9 | CASSVATYEQYF
TRBV30 | CAWSRRGSTDTQYF
TRBV7-2 | CASSVWGGADTQYF
TRBV9 | CASSPQGGNTIYF
TRBV28 | CASSLGQGGGYTF
TRBV29-1 | CSVQTGLAGGNEQYF
TRBV5-6 | CASSWGSGVRTDTQYF
TRBV4-1 | CASSPGLAGAPKKYEQYF
TRBV9 | CASSVTTGRRDNTEAFF
TRBV5-1 | CASSHGQPSANEKLFF
TRBV19 | CASRTQGSHQPQHF
TRBV5-1 | CASSLRSSGNQETQYF
TRBV29-1 | CSVGELDEAFF
TRBV23-1 | CASSQQKNMTSGDSYEQYF
TRBV5-1 | CASSLGLAGAREQFF
TRBV6-6 | CASSPGQNLAKNIQYF
TRBV21-1 | CASSKVVSRANYGYTF
TRBV29-1 | CSVRHLLSYNEQFF
TRBV19 | CASTSDRGAGGYTF
TRBV30 | CAWNLIGTEAFF
TRBV30 | CAWSVQLTSGSPDTQYF
TRBV18 | CASFWGDQETQYF
TRBV7-2 | CASTRGGSGRWTGNIQYF
TRBV18 | CASSPVDSPKPYQETQYF
TRBV5-1 | CASRTSGTVKGEAGELFF
TRBV9 | CASSGGGGRSAYEQYF
TRBV19 | CASRKREFADTQYF
TRBV29-1 | CSVESDRSEKLFF
TRBV30 | CAWSPGGPPGGYTF
TRBV28 | CASSPQGAYGYTF
TRBV27 | CASSLKWTGVRDTQYF
TRBV5-1 | CASSFRTRDNEQFF
TRBV27 | CASTVTGTGNFGGELFF